The rows below give T cell receptor beta chains drawn from one sample of a study of shared clonotypes between healthy human individuals. Produced via immunoSEQ multiplex PCR; TCRdb's table is partial and in-frame only. This sample carries about 1 million clones, about 74% of them seen once, and the ten largest clones take approximately 1.5%. The sequenced sample was memory CD4+ T cells sorted from blood. These receptors were taken from a man younger than 35 in good health. The CDR3 runs from the conserved cysteine through the conserved F or W. The D gene is left open where the match is weak. Expanded clones are given a class, and other clones once, few, many or no size at all.

D gene: NA; clone size: NA; V gene: TRBV6-5; CDR3 length: 15; J gene: TRBJ2-4; CDR3 protein: CASSYSLGTKNIQYF
D gene: TRBD1; clone size: NA; V gene: TRBV5-1; CDR3 length: 15; J gene: TRBJ1-3; CDR3 protein: CASSFTGGGGNTIYF
D gene: NA; clone size: NA; V gene: TRBV7-2; CDR3 length: 13; J gene: TRBJ2-1; CDR3 protein: CASSLFGLDEQFF
D gene: NA; clone size: once; V gene: TRBV2; CDR3 length: 17; J gene: TRBJ2-7; CDR3 protein: CASSERWGETGNYEQYF
D gene: NA; clone size: NA; V gene: TRBV6-1; CDR3 length: 14; J gene: TRBJ1-1; CDR3 protein: CASSWRGLGTEAFF
D gene: NA; clone size: NA; V gene: TRBV30; CDR3 length: 13; J gene: TRBJ2-4; CDR3 protein: CAWNFQGPDIQYF
D gene: NA; clone size: few; V gene: TRBV2; CDR3 length: 13; J gene: TRBJ1-2; CDR3 protein: CASSESQNLADTF
D gene: NA; clone size: few; V gene: TRBV21-1; CDR3 length: 16; J gene: TRBJ1-3; CDR3 protein: CASSNPPRGHGNTIYF
D gene: TRBD2; clone size: NA; V gene: TRBV28; CDR3 length: 15; J gene: TRBJ2-3; CDR3 protein: CASSSPSGRTDTQYF
D gene: NA; clone size: NA; V gene: TRBV5-4; CDR3 length: 17; J gene: TRBJ1-3; CDR3 protein: CASSLGIGPSSGNTIYF
D gene: TRBD1; clone size: NA; V gene: TRBV4-3; CDR3 length: 16; J gene: TRBJ1-1; CDR3 protein: CASTQGGDRGSTEAFF
D gene: NA; clone size: NA; V gene: TRBV19; CDR3 length: 16; J gene: TRBJ2-2; CDR3 protein: CASSIGGGKGTGELFF
D gene: NA; clone size: NA; V gene: TRBV11-2; CDR3 length: 13; J gene: TRBJ1-1; CDR3 protein: CASSLAPGGEAFF
D gene: TRBD1; clone size: NA; V gene: TRBV4-3; CDR3 length: 20; J gene: TRBJ2-4; CDR3 protein: CASSQDGTGTAFLAKNIQYF
D gene: NA; clone size: NA; V gene: TRBV5-1; CDR3 length: 16; J gene: TRBJ1-6; CDR3 protein: CASSLTGPVANSPLHF
D gene: NA; clone size: NA; V gene: TRBV10-3; CDR3 length: 14; J gene: TRBJ2-3; CDR3 protein: CAISEGGGADTQYF
D gene: NA; clone size: few; V gene: TRBV30; CDR3 length: 16; J gene: TRBJ1-5; CDR3 protein: CAWSVLGGERNQPQHF
D gene: NA; clone size: many; V gene: TRBV28; CDR3 length: 14; J gene: TRBJ2-7; CDR3 protein: CASSLWQTYYEQYF
D gene: NA; clone size: NA; V gene: TRBV19; CDR3 length: 18; J gene: TRBJ1-2; CDR3 protein: CASSISSSGETSNYGYTF
D gene: NA; clone size: NA; V gene: TRBV2; CDR3 length: 13; J gene: TRBJ2-7; CDR3 protein: CASEAWRGLEQYF
D gene: TRBD2; clone size: NA; V gene: TRBV6-5; CDR3 length: 16; J gene: TRBJ2-7; CDR3 protein: CASSYSGLAGGYEQYF
D gene: NA; clone size: NA; V gene: TRBV19; CDR3 length: 15; J gene: TRBJ1-5; CDR3 protein: CASRGGSPANQPQHF
D gene: NA; clone size: NA; V gene: TRBV6-1; CDR3 length: 15; J gene: TRBJ2-7; CDR3 protein: CASSESTGLRNEQYF
D gene: TRBD2; clone size: NA; V gene: TRBV5-1; CDR3 length: 15; J gene: TRBJ2-1; CDR3 protein: CASSLTSGTGYEQFF
D gene: NA; clone size: NA; V gene: TRBV6-5; CDR3 length: 13; J gene: TRBJ2-7; CDR3 protein: CASSLVSAGEQYF
D gene: NA; clone size: NA; V gene: TRBV21-1; CDR3 length: 12; J gene: TRBJ1-2; CDR3 protein: CASRGRGNGYTF
D gene: NA; clone size: NA; V gene: TRBV6-6; CDR3 length: 12; J gene: TRBJ1-2; CDR3 protein: CAAGEPAYGYTF
D gene: TRBD2; clone size: few; V gene: TRBV29-1; CDR3 length: 13; J gene: TRBJ2-7; CDR3 protein: CSVVGGSSYEQYF
D gene: NA; clone size: NA; V gene: TRBV19; CDR3 length: 14; J gene: TRBJ2-1; CDR3 protein: CASRYGTLQNEQFF
D gene: TRBD1; clone size: NA; V gene: TRBV6-1; CDR3 length: 14; J gene: TRBJ1-6; CDR3 protein: CASRTGGPGSPLHF
D gene: TRBD2; clone size: NA; V gene: TRBV11-3; CDR3 length: 15; J gene: TRBJ2-1; CDR3 protein: CASSPGGGVYNEQFF
D gene: NA; clone size: NA; V gene: TRBV7-6; CDR3 length: 13; J gene: TRBJ2-5; CDR3 protein: CASSLSLQETQYF
D gene: NA; clone size: NA; V gene: TRBV5-4; CDR3 length: 14; J gene: TRBJ1-2; CDR3 protein: CASSPAGGRYGYTF
D gene: NA; clone size: NA; V gene: TRBV27; CDR3 length: 15; J gene: TRBJ1-6; CDR3 protein: CASSLEARANSPLHF
D gene: TRBD1; clone size: NA; V gene: TRBV7-6; CDR3 length: 17; J gene: TRBJ1-6; CDR3 protein: CASSLGRAGTGASPLHF
D gene: TRBD2; clone size: once; V gene: TRBV6-5; CDR3 length: 16; J gene: TRBJ2-5; CDR3 protein: CASSYSSGGGQETQYF
D gene: TRBD1; clone size: NA; V gene: TRBV5-1; CDR3 length: 16; J gene: TRBJ2-5; CDR3 protein: CASSQTGQGRQETQYF
D gene: NA; clone size: NA; V gene: TRBV9; CDR3 length: 17; J gene: TRBJ2-7; CDR3 protein: CASSVAGRRGSSYEQYF
D gene: TRBD2; clone size: NA; V gene: TRBV10-2; CDR3 length: 16; J gene: TRBJ2-3; CDR3 protein: CATWLGGGGGSDTQYF
D gene: NA; clone size: NA; V gene: TRBV2; CDR3 length: 13; J gene: TRBJ2-5; CDR3 protein: CASSGQGSETQYF